These 3 T cell receptor beta chains were sequenced from one sample in a study of CD4 T cells in relation to SARS-CoV-2 and coronaviruses. TCRdb's copy holds only in-frame clones and misses some; the assay was immunoSEQ multiplex PCR. Counted here are approximately 16,000 clones, approximately 73% occurring once; the ten biggest clones make up about 30%. Before the COVID-19 pandemic, during about 2011-2019, CD4+ T cells were taken from unexposed donors. Isolation of CD4+ T cells took place after around eleven days in culture. These receptors have no identified antigens. Specimen: CD4+ T cells from PBMCs, cultured in vitro. These receptors were obtained from a human donor in good health.

The genes are TRBV18 and TRBJ2-3, with D perhaps matching TRBD1 (6 bases). The CDR3 spans 16 residues. Trimming took off 2 bases at V and 0 bases at J, with 12 bases between the two ends. CDR1 and CDR2 from the germline V gene are KGHSH and LQKENI. The CDR3 loop reads CASSPTSGASTDTQYF. The CDR3 nucleotides read TGTGCCAGCTCACCAACTTCAGGGGCAAGCACAGATACGCAGTATTTT.

This clone is a singleton in its sample. The chain links TRBV11-2 to TRBJ2-6; D perhaps matches TRBD1 (5 bases). The V gene lost 1 base and the J gene lost 2 bases, with 12 bases spanning the gap. The CDR3 is made up of 17 amino acids. Germline-derived CDR1 and CDR2 are SGHAT and FQNNGV. This chain's CDR3 is CASSLGSAGTGANVLTF. DNA of the CDR3: TGTGCCAGCAGCTTAGGATCGGCAGGGACTGGGGCCAACGTCCTGACTTTC.

This clone was seen only a few times. CDR3 coding DNA: TGTGCCAGCAGCTTAGATGGGACAGCCTACGAGCAGTACTTC. This sequence encodes CASSLDGTAYEQYF. The chain carries TRBV7-9 and TRBJ2-7; 7 positions match TRBD1. The CDR3 spans 14 residues. Germline V gene data show CDR1 as SEHNR and CDR2 as FQNEAQ (reference sequence). With 1 base clipped from V and 2 bases from J, the junction kept 2 bases outside the gene matches. Filled out from reference TRBV7-9 and TRBJ2-7, the complete variable domain reads DTGVSQNPRHKITKRGQNVTFRCDPISEHNRLYWYRQTLGQGPEFLTYFQNEAQLEKSRLLSDRFSAERPKGSFSTLEIQRTEQGDSAMYLCASSLDGTAYEQYFGPGTRLTVT.